A selection of T cell receptor beta chains follows, all from one sample in a study of blood T cell repertoires in COVID-19. Libraries were prepared by immunoSEQ multiplex PCR; TCRdb keeps only in-frame clonotypes and omits some of them. The sample contains some 45,000 clones, about 90% of which appear only once. Sequences were obtained from peripheral blood. These receptors were taken from a human donor in a cohort sampled during active COVID-19. Both conserved end residues are part of each CDR3. Fields, in order: CDR3 protein, CDR3 DNA, D gene, V gene, J gene, clone size. A D gene is named only where the DNA matches it firmly. Size is omitted from some rows. Given values are once, few, many or a class for expanded clones.

CDR3 protein: CASSELGTGGNQPQHF
CDR3 DNA: TGTGCCAGCAGTGAACTAGGGACAGGGGGGAATCAGCCCCAGCATTTT
D gene: TRBD1
V gene: TRBV6-1
J gene: TRBJ1-5
clone size: once

CDR3 protein: CASKARTGNQPQHF
CDR3 DNA: TGTGCCTCTAAGGCGAGGACAGGCAATCAGCCCCAGCATTTT
D gene: -
V gene: TRBV30
J gene: TRBJ1-5
clone size: -

CDR3 protein: CASSLMQGHGYTF
CDR3 DNA: TGTGCCAGCAGCTTGATGCAGGGGCATGGCTACACCTTC
D gene: -
V gene: TRBV5-5
J gene: TRBJ1-2
clone size: -

CDR3 protein: CASSQVSGGRNEQFF
CDR3 DNA: TGTGCCAGCAGCCAAGTTAGCGGGGGGCGCAATGAGCAGTTCTTC
D gene: TRBD2
V gene: TRBV4-2
J gene: TRBJ2-1
clone size: -

CDR3 protein: CASTRSRQGAGGYTF
CDR3 DNA: TGTGCCAGCACCCGGTCAAGACAGGGGGCGGGTGGCTACACCTTC
D gene: TRBD1
V gene: TRBV6-5
J gene: TRBJ1-2
clone size: -

CDR3 protein: CASSLWLAETQYF
CDR3 DNA: TGTGCCAGCAGCTTGTGGCTAGCAGAGACCCAGTACTTC
D gene: -
V gene: TRBV5-4
J gene: TRBJ2-5
clone size: -

CDR3 protein: CASSFSSKNIQYF
CDR3 DNA: TGTGCCAGCAGTTTTTCCTCCAAAAACATTCAGTACTTC
D gene: -
V gene: TRBV12-3/TRBV12-4
J gene: TRBJ2-4
clone size: -

CDR3 protein: CASSPGWAGKTYNEQFF
CDR3 DNA: TGTGCCAGCTCACCAGGTTGGGCCGGCAAGACCTACAATGAGCAGTTCTTC
D gene: -
V gene: TRBV18
J gene: TRBJ2-1
clone size: -

CDR3 protein: CASSPASGSRSSYEQYF
CDR3 DNA: TGTGCCAGCTCACCGGCTAGCGGGTCTAGGAGCTCCTACGAGCAGTACTTC
D gene: TRBD2
V gene: TRBV18
J gene: TRBJ2-7
clone size: few

CDR3 protein: CAGSQGVSSPLHF
CDR3 DNA: TGTGCCGGGTCACAGGGGGTAAGCTCACCCCTCCACTTT
D gene: TRBD1
V gene: TRBV19
J gene: TRBJ1-6
clone size: medium-sized

CDR3 protein: CASSPRVAGDNEQFF
CDR3 DNA: TGTGCCAGCAGCCCCCGGGTAGCGGGGGATAATGAGCAGTTCTTC
D gene: TRBD2
V gene: TRBV3-1/TRBV3-2
J gene: TRBJ2-1
clone size: -

CDR3 protein: CAISESYGEGATPDTEAFF
CDR3 DNA: TGTGCCATCAGTGAGTCTTATGGTGAGGGGGCCACGCCCGACACTGAAGCTTTCTTT
D gene: TRBD1
V gene: TRBV10-3
J gene: TRBJ1-1
clone size: -

CDR3 protein: CASSSRLDTLPNEAFF
CDR3 DNA: TGCGCCAGCAGCTCCCGGTTGGACACCCTCCCCAATGAAGCTTTCTTT
D gene: -
V gene: TRBV5-1
J gene: TRBJ1-1
clone size: -

CDR3 protein: CASKLRGNEKLFF
CDR3 DNA: TGTGCCAGCAAGTTGCGCGGAAATGAAAAACTGTTTTTT
D gene: -
V gene: TRBV2
J gene: TRBJ1-4
clone size: -

CDR3 protein: CARRTGTSGNTIYF
CDR3 DNA: TGTGCCAGAAGAACAGGGACCTCTGGAAACACCATATATTTT
D gene: -
V gene: TRBV5-3
J gene: TRBJ1-3
clone size: medium-sized

CDR3 protein: CASSMPRTGGNTEAFF
CDR3 DNA: TGTGCCAGTAGTATGCCTCGGACAGGGGGGAACACTGAAGCTTTCTTT
D gene: TRBD1
V gene: TRBV19
J gene: TRBJ1-1
clone size: -

CDR3 protein: CASSLDRGANTEAFF
CDR3 DNA: TGCGCCAGCAGCTTGGACCGGGGGGCGAACACTGAAGCTTTCTTT
D gene: -
V gene: TRBV5-1
J gene: TRBJ1-1
clone size: -

CDR3 protein: CASSSRQGNEVYGYTF
CDR3 DNA: TGTGCCAGCAGCAGCAGACAGGGAAATGAGGTCTATGGCTACACCTTC
D gene: TRBD1
V gene: TRBV7-2
J gene: TRBJ1-2
clone size: -

CDR3 protein: CASSLVRGSSGYNEQFF
CDR3 DNA: TGTGCCAGCAGCTTAGTTCGGGGATCTAGCGGATACAATGAGCAGTTCTTC
D gene: TRBD2
V gene: TRBV11-2
J gene: TRBJ2-1
clone size: -

CDR3 protein: CSVEKESNTEAFF
CDR3 DNA: TGCAGCGTTGAAAAGGAGTCGAACACTGAAGCTTTCTTT
D gene: -
V gene: TRBV29-1
J gene: TRBJ1-1
clone size: -

CDR3 protein: CASSLRGRGYNEQFF
CDR3 DNA: TGTGCCAGCAGCCTCCGGGGAAGGGGGTACAATGAGCAGTTCTTC
D gene: -
V gene: TRBV11-2
J gene: TRBJ2-1
clone size: -

CDR3 protein: CASSLQGANYGYTF
CDR3 DNA: TGTGCCAGCAGCTTACAGGGGGCTAACTATGGCTACACCTTC
D gene: TRBD1
V gene: TRBV7-2
J gene: TRBJ1-2
clone size: -

CDR3 protein: CASSKEMGGETQYF
CDR3 DNA: TGTGCCAGCAGCAAGGAAATGGGAGGAGAGACCCAGTACTTC
D gene: -
V gene: TRBV7-9
J gene: TRBJ2-5
clone size: -

CDR3 protein: CAARALAISGTQYF
CDR3 DNA: TGCGCCGCGCGGGCCTTAGCGATCTCAGGGACCCAGTACTTC
D gene: -
V gene: TRBV10-2
J gene: TRBJ2-5
clone size: -

CDR3 protein: CASSIGTGPSALHF
CDR3 DNA: TGTGCCAGCAGCATCGGGACGGGACCTAGCGCCCTCCACTTT
D gene: -
V gene: TRBV9
J gene: TRBJ1-6
clone size: -

CDR3 protein: CASRILTGNTIYF
CDR3 DNA: TGTGCCAGCAGGATCCTGACGGGGAACACCATATATTTT
D gene: -
V gene: TRBV6-5
J gene: TRBJ1-3
clone size: -

CDR3 protein: CASSVLTGGRELFF
CDR3 DNA: TGTGCCAGCAGCGTTTTGACAGGGGGCAGGGAGCTGTTTTTT
D gene: TRBD1
V gene: TRBV9
J gene: TRBJ2-2
clone size: few

CDR3 protein: CASSIGGGGTEAFF
CDR3 DNA: TGTGCCAGTAGTATAGGAGGGGGCGGAACTGAAGCTTTCTTT
D gene: TRBD1
V gene: TRBV19
J gene: TRBJ1-1
clone size: -

CDR3 protein: CASSPTDRGRTGELFF
CDR3 DNA: TGTGCCAGCTCACCAACCGACAGGGGGCGCACCGGGGAGCTGTTTTTT
D gene: TRBD1
V gene: TRBV18
J gene: TRBJ2-2
clone size: -

CDR3 protein: CASSQDRGTGGYTF
CDR3 DNA: TGTGCCAGCAGCCAAGACAGGGGAACGGGGGGCTACACCTTC
D gene: -
V gene: TRBV14
J gene: TRBJ1-2
clone size: -

CDR3 protein: CASSPPGYEAFF
CDR3 DNA: TGTGCCAGCAGCCCTCCGGGGTATGAAGCTTTCTTT
D gene: -
V gene: TRBV4-2
J gene: TRBJ1-1
clone size: -

CDR3 protein: CASSPGVEEDEQFF
CDR3 DNA: TGTGCCAGCTCACCAGGAGTAGAGGAGGATGAGCAGTTCTTC
D gene: -
V gene: TRBV18
J gene: TRBJ2-1
clone size: -

CDR3 protein: CASSVPVTTGSGEKLFF
CDR3 DNA: TGTGCCAGCTCAGTCCCGGTAACCACGGGGAGTGGGGAAAAACTGTTTTTT
D gene: -
V gene: TRBV18
J gene: TRBJ1-4
clone size: -

CDR3 protein: CASSLGGGQDNEQFF
CDR3 DNA: TGCGCCAGCAGCTTGGGGGGGGGCCAAGACAATGAGCAGTTCTTC
D gene: -
V gene: TRBV5-1
J gene: TRBJ2-1
clone size: -

CDR3 protein: CASSYSLAGVETQYF
CDR3 DNA: TGTGCCAGCAGTTACAGTCTAGCGGGGGTTGAGACCCAGTACTTC
D gene: TRBD2
V gene: TRBV6-6
J gene: TRBJ2-5
clone size: -

CDR3 protein: CASRDRGPRETQYF
CDR3 DNA: TGTGCCAGCAGAGACAGGGGGCCCCGAGAGACCCAGTACTTC
D gene: TRBD1
V gene: TRBV2
J gene: TRBJ2-5
clone size: -

CDR3 protein: CASSFGRNQPQHF
CDR3 DNA: TGTGCCAGCAGCTTTGGGCGCAATCAGCCCCAGCATTTT
D gene: -
V gene: TRBV7-9
J gene: TRBJ1-5
clone size: -

CDR3 protein: CASSRTLIGGVTEAFF
CDR3 DNA: TGCGCCAGCAGCCGCACCCTGATTGGGGGGGTCACTGAAGCTTTCTTT
D gene: -
V gene: TRBV4-3
J gene: TRBJ1-1
clone size: -

CDR3 protein: CASSYWAGKGSSLRNTEAFF
CDR3 DNA: TGTGCCAGCAGTTATTGGGCGGGTAAAGGATCATCCTTACGGAACACTGAAGCTTTCTTT
D gene: -
V gene: TRBV6-2/TRBV6-3
J gene: TRBJ1-1
clone size: -

CDR3 protein: CASSLRRQGDTEAFF
CDR3 DNA: TGTGCCAGCAGCCTAAGACGACAGGGTGACACTGAAGCTTTCTTT
D gene: TRBD1
V gene: TRBV7-2
J gene: TRBJ1-1
clone size: -

CDR3 protein: CASSLWTGGVGTEAFF
CDR3 DNA: TGTGCCAGCAGTTTATGGACAGGGGGCGTAGGTACTGAAGCTTTCTTT
D gene: TRBD1
V gene: TRBV28
J gene: TRBJ1-1
clone size: -

CDR3 protein: CASSERQGASYNSPLHF
CDR3 DNA: TGTGCCAGCAGCGAAAGACAGGGGGCCTCCTATAATTCACCCCTCCACTTT
D gene: TRBD1
V gene: TRBV9
J gene: TRBJ1-6
clone size: -

CDR3 protein: CASSYSTQSHTDTQYF
CDR3 DNA: TGTGCCAGCAGTTACTCGACTCAGAGTCACACAGATACGCAGTATTTT
D gene: -
V gene: TRBV6-5
J gene: TRBJ2-3
clone size: once

CDR3 protein: CASSQDRVGTYEQYF
CDR3 DNA: TGCGCCAGCAGCCAAGACAGGGTAGGGACCTACGAGCAGTACTTC
D gene: -
V gene: TRBV4-1
J gene: TRBJ2-7
clone size: -

CDR3 protein: CASRDHGDITDTQYF
CDR3 DNA: TGTGCCAGCAGGGACCACGGGGACATCACAGATACGCAGTATTTT
D gene: -
V gene: TRBV6-5
J gene: TRBJ2-3
clone size: -

CDR3 protein: CASSPLIGITTDTQYF
CDR3 DNA: TGTGCCAGCAGCCCACTAATCGGCATAACCACAGATACGCAGTATTTT
D gene: -
V gene: TRBV11-2
J gene: TRBJ2-3
clone size: -

CDR3 protein: CASSEPDRLRYGYTF
CDR3 DNA: TGTGCCAGCAGCGAGCCGGACAGACTCCGCTATGGCTACACCTTC
D gene: -
V gene: TRBV5-4
J gene: TRBJ1-2
clone size: -

CDR3 protein: CAYSLQGVRSPLHF
CDR3 DNA: TGTGCCTACTCCCTTCAGGGGGTACGTTCACCCCTCCACTTT
D gene: TRBD1
V gene: TRBV30
J gene: TRBJ1-6
clone size: -

CDR3 protein: CASSSGGASYEQYF
CDR3 DNA: TGTGCCAGCAGTTCGGGGGGGGCGTCCTACGAGCAGTACTTC
D gene: TRBD2
V gene: TRBV6-6
J gene: TRBJ2-7
clone size: -

CDR3 protein: CASSSSQGVAYEQYF
CDR3 DNA: TGTGCCAGCAGCTCATCCCAGGGGGTAGCCTACGAGCAGTACTTC
D gene: TRBD1
V gene: TRBV7-6
J gene: TRBJ2-7
clone size: once

CDR3 protein: CASSPQGQLFEGYTF
CDR3 DNA: TGTGCCAGCAGCCCACAGGGCCAATTATTTGAAGGCTACACCTTC
D gene: -
V gene: TRBV28
J gene: TRBJ1-2
clone size: -

CDR3 protein: CASSAYRARYTF
CDR3 DNA: TGTGCCAGCAGTGCTTACAGGGCGCGCTACACCTTC
D gene: -
V gene: TRBV12-3/TRBV12-4
J gene: TRBJ1-2
clone size: -

CDR3 protein: CASSSFPREETQYF
CDR3 DNA: TGTGCCAGCAGTTCCTTCCCCCGGGAAGAGACCCAGTACTTC
D gene: -
V gene: TRBV2
J gene: TRBJ2-5
clone size: -

CDR3 protein: CASSVNGVGLASDEQFF
CDR3 DNA: TGTGCCAGCAGTGTAAATGGTGTGGGACTAGCTTCGGATGAGCAGTTCTTC
D gene: TRBD2
V gene: TRBV6-4
J gene: TRBJ2-1
clone size: -

CDR3 protein: CASSPQLPTQGYEQYF
CDR3 DNA: TGTGCCAGCAGCCCTCAACTACCCACACAGGGCTACGAGCAGTACTTC
D gene: -
V gene: TRBV3-1/TRBV3-2
J gene: TRBJ2-7
clone size: -

CDR3 protein: CASGLVDRDSGNTIYF
CDR3 DNA: TGTGCTAGTGGTTTGGTGGACAGGGACTCTGGAAACACCATATATTTT
D gene: TRBD1
V gene: TRBV12-5
J gene: TRBJ1-3
clone size: -

CDR3 protein: CATSDRSISTGGGYTF
CDR3 DNA: TGTGCCACCAGTGACCGATCTATTTCGACAGGGGGCGGCTACACCTTC
D gene: TRBD1
V gene: TRBV24-1
J gene: TRBJ1-2
clone size: few

CDR3 protein: CASRFGARELFF
CDR3 DNA: TGTGCAAGTCGCTTTGGAGCACGGGAGCTGTTTTTT
D gene: -
V gene: TRBV12-2
J gene: TRBJ2-2
clone size: -

CDR3 protein: CASSPLLAGGYNEQFF
CDR3 DNA: TGTGCCAGCTCACCCCTACTAGCGGGGGGATACAATGAGCAGTTCTTC
D gene: TRBD2
V gene: TRBV18
J gene: TRBJ2-1
clone size: -